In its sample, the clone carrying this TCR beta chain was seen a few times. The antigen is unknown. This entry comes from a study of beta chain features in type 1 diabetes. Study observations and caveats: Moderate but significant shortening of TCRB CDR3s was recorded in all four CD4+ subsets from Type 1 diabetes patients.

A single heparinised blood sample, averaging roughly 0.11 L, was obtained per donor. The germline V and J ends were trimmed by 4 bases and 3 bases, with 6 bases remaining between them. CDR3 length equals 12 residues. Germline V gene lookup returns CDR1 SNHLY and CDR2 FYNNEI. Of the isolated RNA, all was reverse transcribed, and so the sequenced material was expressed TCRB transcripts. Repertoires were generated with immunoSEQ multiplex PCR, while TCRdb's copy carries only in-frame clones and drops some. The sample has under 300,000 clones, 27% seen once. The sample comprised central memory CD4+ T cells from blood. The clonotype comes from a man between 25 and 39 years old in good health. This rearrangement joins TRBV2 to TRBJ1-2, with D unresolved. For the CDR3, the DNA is TGTGCCAGCAGTGGTGCGTACTATGGCTACACCTTC. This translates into CASSGAYYGYTF.